The TCR beta chain under discussion was sequenced for a study of blood T cell repertoires in COVID-19. Whole-study context: Acute-phase and convalescent COVID-19 samples originated in the United States, Italy and Spain. PBMCs, B-cell-depleted T cells, or T cells were the source of the cDNA or gDNA that made up the material.

As originally analysed: Reference gene primer amplification yielded estimated nucleated cell counts. Repertoires were generated with immunoSEQ multiplex PCR, while TCRdb's copy carries only in-frame clones and drops some. That table supplies the V and J calls and clone size; D and trimming were determined from the DNA. The table lists 70,000 to 85,000 clones, 70% to 90% of them singletons, with around 16% in the top ten. Germline CDR1 reads SGHTA; CDR2 reads FQGNSA. The CDR3 consists of 16 residues. The junction had 16 bases not matched to a gene; V was cut back by 5 bases and J by 9 bases. This sequence was found in a woman aged 80 or older with acute or convalescent COVID-19. The sample consisted of peripheral blood. The chain couples TRBV7-2 to TRBJ2-4; 7 nucleotides line up with TRBD2. CDR3 protein: CASSNLRDYGGIIQYF. CDR3 DNA: TGTGCCAGCAGCAACCTGCGGGACTACGGGGGGATCATTCAGTACTTC.